This TCR beta chain was captured by sequencing in a study of blood T cells in healthy people across ages. Germline V lookup: CDR1 DFQATT, CDR2 SNEGSKA (reference sequence). V lost 0 bases, J lost 13 bases, and 22 bases lay in between. The CDR3 has 15 residues. Sample-barcoded 5' priming and a J-beta primer mix drove a second PCR of 7 to 11 cycles. Every sample returned 2.5 million or more CDR3-containing paired-end reads. One entry per CDR3 protein results from TCRdb running MiXCR on the 5' RACE reads. The top ten clones hold 25% to 35% of a sample with 700,000 or so distinct CDR3 sequences, 40% to 45% of them seen once.

What was sequenced was blood. The TCR was taken from an elderly man in good health. V gene TRBV20-1 combines with J gene TRBJ2-4; D is possibly TRBD1 (5 bases). CDR3 residues: CSAREEKGPPTEQYF. The CDR3 nucleotides read TGCAGTGCTAGAGAGGAGAAGGGGCCACCTACAGAGCAGTACTTC.